The 13 T cell receptor beta chains given below trace back to one sample, sequenced in a study of OX40 agonist ivuxolimab in advanced cancers. TCRdb's table, derived via immunoSEQ multiplex PCR, lists solely in-frame clones and lacks some. This sample has about 65,000 clones, with 80% to 90% found just once. The sequences come from CD4+ or CD8+ T cells sorted from blood, collected in a trial of the OX40 agonist ivuxolimab. The receptors come from an adult with an advanced solid tumor such as melanoma, head and neck, liver or kidney cancer.

This clone showed up just a few times. The chain employs TRBV5-1 and TRBJ2-2; 14 bases are a match to TRBD2. Unmatched junction bases numbered 9, after V lost 7 bases and J lost 4 bases. This CDR3 is 17 amino acids long. Germline CDR1 reads SGHRS; CDR2 reads YFSETQ. CDR3 nucleotide sequence: TGCGCCAGCCAGACTAGCGGGGGGGCCCGGGGCACCGGGGAGCTGTTTTTT. Translating gives CASQTSGGARGTGELFF.

This chain connects TRBV7-6 to TRBJ2-1, with D hard to call. Trimming removed 6 bases from V and 0 bases from J, with 9 bases in between. CDR3 length equals 14 residues. Germline values: CDR1 SGHVS, CDR2 FNYEAQ. CDR3 in DNA: TGTGCCAGCAGAACCGACCCCTCCTACAATGAGCAGTTCTTC. Translated, it gives CASRTDPSYNEQFF.

The chain links TRBV5-1 to TRBJ2-2, with 16 positions matching TRBD2. V lost 1 base to trimming and J lost 4 bases; unmatched junction nucleotides: 10. This CDR3 spans 20 amino acids. CDR1 is SGHRS, CDR2 YFSETQ, per germline. This CDR3 is CASSLFSGTSGGAFTGELFF. The CDR3 region has the DNA TGCGCCAGCAGCTTGTTCTCCGGGACTAGCGGGGGGGCATTCACCGGGGAGCTGTTTTTT.

This chain joins TRBV5-1 and TRBJ2-5; D possibly corresponds to TRBD2 (7 bases). Germline V gives CDR1 SGHRS, CDR2 YFSETQ. Trimming removed 1 base from V and 5 bases from J, with 21 bases in between. There are 17 residues in the CDR3. CDR3 in amino acids: CASSLNSVRGGTETQYF. The CDR3 DNA reads as TGCGCCAGCAGCTTGAATTCTGTAAGGGGGGGCACGGAGACCCAGTACTTC.

The chain carries TRBV5-1 and TRBJ2-3, with TRBD1 identical over 8 bases. The trim removed 7 bases at V and 3 bases at J, leaving 7 bases unmatched. Germline V gives CDR1 SGHRS, CDR2 YFSETQ. The CDR3 covers 14 residues. For the CDR3, the DNA is TGCGCCAGCTTCCAGGGGGCCGAGACAGATACGCAGTATTTT. It yields the protein CASFQGAETDTQYF.

This clone has more than one count but fewer than ten. The rearrangement joins TRBV30 to TRBJ1-6, with D unclear. This CDR3 contains 14 residues. Trimming pared 1 base from V and 6 bases from J, leaving 10 bases between. Germline V CDR1 and CDR2: GTSNPN, SVGIG (reference sequence). The chain's CDR3 is CAWSEHQANSPLHF. The CDR3 DNA reads as TGTGCCTGGAGTGAACACCAAGCTAATTCACCCCTCCACTTT.

The J gene is TRBJ2-5, the V gene TRBV7-6, with a possible D match to TRBD1 (7 bases). The CDR3 consists of 16 residues. Trimming left V 4 bases short and J 4 bases short, with 19 bases between. CDR1 and CDR2 from the germline V gene are SGHVS and FNYEAQ. The CDR3 bases are TGTGCCAGCAGCTCTCGACAGGGTGGGGGGACAGAGACCCAGTACTTC. It encodes CASSSRQGGGTETQYF.

V gene TRBV7-3 combines with J gene TRBJ1-3; D ambiguous. The V gene lost 1 base and the J gene lost 1 base, with 14 bases spanning the gap. The CDR3 is 17 residues long. Germline-derived CDR1 and CDR2 are SGHTA and FQGTGA. The CDR3 here is CASSLNPRGLSGNTIYF. For the CDR3, the DNA is TGTGCCAGCAGCTTAAATCCCCGCGGGTTGTCTGGAAACACCATATATTTT. Variable domain in full (rest from reference TRBV7-3 and TRBJ1-3): GAGVSQTPSNKVTEKGKYVELRCDPISGHTALYWYRQSLGQGPEFLIYFQGTGAADDSGLPNDRFFAVRPEGSVSTLKIQRTERGDSAVYLCASSLNPRGLSGNTIYFGEGSWLTVV.

The chain joins TRBV12-5 to TRBJ2-2; 13 positions match TRBD2. CDR3 length: 16 amino acids. J gave up 6 bases and V 4 bases, and 5 bases lay outside the gene matches. CDR1 LGHNT and CDR2 FRNRAP come from the germline V gene. This CDR3 reads CASGSMGTSGAGELFF. CDR3 DNA: TGTGCTAGTGGTTCCATGGGGACTAGCGGGGCCGGGGAGCTGTTTTTT.

The chain links TRBV18 to TRBJ1-1, with D possibly matching TRBD1 (6 bases). V was clipped by 6 bases and J by 1 base, with 21 bases between them. Germline CDR1 is KGHSH and CDR2 is LQKENI. The CDR3 is made up of 17 amino acids. CDR3 sequence reads: CASSPSEGQPKNTEAFF. CDR3 DNA sequence: TGTGCCAGCTCGCCCTCCGAAGGACAGCCTAAGAACACTGAAGCTTTCTTT.

In nucleotides, the CDR3 is TGTGCCAGCAGCCTCGGACTAGCGGGGGCGGAGACCCAGTACTTC. Protein: CASSLGLAGAETQYF. The chain is built from TRBV14 and TRBJ2-5, with 13 bases lining up with TRBD2. The ends lost 4 bases at V and 5 bases at J; junction bases unmatched: 4. CDR1 and CDR2 from the germline V gene are SGHDN and FVKESK. The CDR3 has 15 residues.

This chain joins TRBV6-1 and TRBJ1-4, with D unclear. Trimming took 3 bases from V and 5 from J, leaving 7 bases between them. The CDR3 spans 13 residues. CDR1 is MNHNS, CDR2 SASEGT, per germline. This CDR3 reads CASSDRRNEKLFF. DNA for the CDR3: TGTGCCAGCAGTGACAGGCGCAATGAAAAACTGTTTTTT.

J is TRBJ1-1 and V is TRBV7-3; TRBD1 might be the D (6 bases). Germline-derived CDR1 and CDR2 are SGHTA and FQGTGA. Trimming left V 5 bases short and J 1 base short, with 14 bases between. The CDR3 runs to 15 residues. CDR3 in DNA: TGTGCCAGCAGCCGGGGTGGGGGCGAGAACACTGAAGCTTTCTTT. Amino acids: CASSRGGGENTEAFF.